These 2 T cell receptor beta chains originate from one sample sequenced in a study of control samples from healthy donors and cancer patients. Assay used: immunoSEQ multiplex PCR; TCRdb lists only in-frame clones, some missing. The sample contains about 270,000 clones, over 70% of which appear only once. What was sequenced was PBMCs. The receptors come from a woman in her fifties or sixties with lung cancer.

The V gene is TRBV4-1, the J gene TRBJ2-2; 9 bases line up with TRBD2. CDR3 length: 15 amino acids. Per the germline V gene, CDR1 is MGHRA and CDR2 is YSYEKL. J gave up 4 bases and V 8 bases, and 8 bases lay outside the gene matches. DNA of the CDR3: TGCGCCAGCGGAGGGGCGGGAGGGAGCACCGGGGAGCTGTTTTTT. It is translated as CASGGAGGSTGELFF.

The CDR3 region is CASSALGQVTDTQYF. The CDR3 nucleotides read TGCGCCAGCAGCGCGCTGGGACAGGTCACAGATACGCAGTATTTT. This rearrangement joins TRBV5-1 to TRBJ2-3; 8 nucleotides align to TRBD1. The CDR3 is 15 amino acids. Germline V gene data show CDR1 as SGHRS and CDR2 as YFSETQ. The junction had 6 bases not matched to a gene; V was cut back by 4 bases and J by 2 bases. Together with reference TRBV5-1 and TRBJ2-3, the CDR3 gives the full variable domain: KAGVTQTPRYLIKTRGQQVTLSCSPISGHRSVSWYQQTPGQGLQFLFEYFSETQRNKGNFPGRFSGRQFSNSRSEMNVSTLELGDSALYLCASSALGQVTDTQYFGPGTRLTVL.